One sample yielded the 27 T cell receptor beta chains listed below, sequenced in a study of blood T cells in healthy people across ages. A J-beta primer mix and a sample-barcoded 5' primer were used in a second PCR of roughly 6 to 11 cycles. TCRdb passed the 5' RACE reads through MiXCR, listing each CDR3 protein once. The sample contains approximately 1.5 million distinct CDR3 sequences, roughly a third of which appear only once. Material for sequencing was blood. These receptors originate from a woman in her thirties in good health.

The CDR3 region is CASSLLGTAQYF. CDR3 nucleotides: TGTGCCAGCAGTTTATTAGGGACGGCGCAGTATTTT. This chain links TRBV28 with TRBJ2-3, with D perhaps given as TRBD1 or TRBD2 (5 bases each). The CDR3 has 12 residues. In germline, CDR1 is MDHEN, CDR2 SYDVKM. The germline V and J ends were trimmed by 1 base and 10 bases, with 9 bases remaining between them.

Here the CDR3 reads CASSPNRDNYEQYF. The DNA of the CDR3 is TGCGCCAGCAGCCCCAACCGGGACAACTACGAGCAGTACTTC. The chain carries TRBV5-1 and TRBJ2-7, with D perhaps TRBD1 (6 bases). CDR1 is SGHRS and CDR2 is YFSETQ in the germline V gene. The CDR3 is made up of 14 amino acids. The V gene lost 4 bases and the J gene lost 3 bases, with 14 bases spanning the gap.

This chain links TRBV20-1 with TRBJ1-2; TRBD1 matches 7 bases. From germline, CDR1 is DFQATT and CDR2 SNEGSKA (reference sequence). V shed 7 bases, J shed 2 bases, and the junction held 7 bases outside the gene matches. This CDR3 is 13 amino acids long. The CDR3 is CSGITGANYGYTF. CDR3 DNA sequence: TGCAGTGGGATCACAGGGGCCAACTATGGCTACACCTTC.

This clonotype was seen many times. This rearrangement joins TRBV4-1 to TRBJ1-2; D call uncertain. This CDR3 contains 16 residues. Per the germline V gene, CDR1 is MGHRA and CDR2 is YSYEKL. Trimming took off 0 bases at V and 4 bases at J, with 15 bases between the two ends. CDR3 region: CASSQDPGPGSYGYTF. CDR3 sequence (DNA): TGCGCCAGCAGCCAAGACCCGGGCCCGGGCAGCTATGGCTACACCTTC.

This chain links TRBV28 with TRBJ2-1, with TRBD2 matching over 9 bases. Per germline, CDR1 MDHEN and CDR2 SYDVKM. There are 19 residues in the CDR3. The V and J ends lost 5 bases and 6 bases, in that order; junction bases with no gene match: 20. CDR3 sequence reads: CASSALVWSGGRAGNEQFF. The CDR3 nucleotides are TGTGCCAGCAGTGCCCTGGTCTGGTCCGGCGGGAGGGCGGGCAATGAGCAGTTCTTC.

In regard to this clonotype: This may be a read error, as it is one base from a much larger clone. The chain couples TRBV5-1 to TRBJ1-2; tentatively, D is TRBD1 (5 bases). The CDR3 is 13 residues long. Germline-derived CDR1 and CDR2 are SGHRS and YFSETQ. CDR3 amino acids: CASSMTANYDYTF. CDR3 nucleotide sequence: TGCGCCAGCAGCATGACAGCTAACTATGACTACACCTTC. Using reference TRBV5-1 and TRBJ1-2 for the parts outside the CDR3, the full variable domain is KAGVTQTPRYLIKTRGQQVTLSCSPISGHRSVSWYQQTPGQGLQFLFEYFSETQRNKGNFPGRFSGRQFSNSRSEMNVSTLELGDSALYLCASSMTANYDYTFGSGTRLTVV.

This clonotype was picked up a small number of times. One end of the junction is discordant with germline, which a read error may explain. The V call is TRBV30, the J call TRBJ2-5, with 7 bases matching TRBD1. The CDR3 covers 14 residues. Germline V gene data show CDR1 as GTSNPN and CDR2 as SVGIG (reference sequence). The CDR3 is CAWSPTGWGETLYF. In DNA form, the CDR3 reads TGTGCCTGGAGTCCGACAGGGTGGGGCGAGACCCTGTACTTC.

The chain is built from TRBV28 and TRBJ1-5, with 9 bases that match TRBD1. CDR3 length equals 13 residues. Trimming at V came to 10 bases and at J to 7 bases, leaving 8 bases not matched to a gene. The germline CDR1 and CDR2 sequences are MDHEN and SYDVKM. The CDR3 DNA is TGTGCCACGAGGGACAGGGTAAGCCAGCCCCAGCATTTT. As protein: CATRDRVSQPQHF.

This clonotype appeared a few times. The J gene is TRBJ2-5, the V gene TRBV6-2 or TRBV6-3, with TRBD2 as a possible D gene (6 bases). Germline CDR1 reads MNHEY; CDR2 reads SVGEGT. The V and J ends lost 6 bases and 4 bases respectively, with 12 bases between them. The CDR3 is made up of 13 amino acids. DNA for the CDR3: TGTGCCAGCAGCGGGAGTTTAGGAGAGACCCAGTACTTC. It yields the protein CASSGSLGETQYF.

This chain joins TRBV20-1 and TRBJ1-1, with D unclear. This CDR3 region has 12 residues. The germline V and J ends were trimmed by 5 bases and 4 bases, with 11 bases remaining between them. Germline V gene data show CDR1 as DFQATT and CDR2 as SNEGSKA (reference sequence). This CDR3 is CSAWGYSTEAFF. The DNA for the CDR3 is TGCAGTGCTTGGGGTTACAGCACTGAAGCTTTCTTT.

This chain links TRBV30 with TRBJ2-7, with TRBD2 matching over 8 bases. This CDR3 contains 13 residues. Germline V gene data show CDR1 as GTSNPN and CDR2 as SVGIG (reference sequence). Trimming cost V 7 bases and J 4 bases; bases outside gene matches: 9. CDR3 residues: CAYRGSGNYEQYF. CDR3 DNA sequence: TGTGCCTACCGAGGTAGCGGGAATTACGAGCAGTACTTC.

V gene TRBV4-1 combines with J gene TRBJ1-2; unclear D gene. Looked up from germline, CDR1 is MGHRA and CDR2 is YSYEKL. The CDR3 contains 15 residues. Trimming removed 2 bases from V and 3 bases from J, with 13 bases in between. CDR3 protein: CASSQISGRDYGYTF. CDR3 in DNA: TGCGCCAGCAGCCAAATCTCTGGCCGGGACTATGGCTACACCTTC.

The V call is TRBV20-1, the J call TRBJ1-2; no reliable D call. The CDR3 totals 17 residues. Germline CDR1 and CDR2: DFQATT and SNEGSKA (reference sequence). The V end lost 0 bases, the J end lost 4 bases, and 21 bases lay between the germline ends. The CDR3 loop reads CSARDAGPTFPTYGYTF. CDR3 nucleotide sequence: TGCAGTGCTAGAGACGCAGGACCGACCTTCCCCACCTATGGCTACACCTTC.

This clonotype was seen only a few times. The chain combines TRBV2 with TRBJ2-1; D uncertain. The CDR3 has 11 amino acids. V lost 7 bases and J lost 4, with 5 bases in between. CDR1 and CDR2 (germline): SNHLY, FYNNEI. CDR3 sequence: CASIMYNEQFF. In DNA, the CDR3 is TGTGCCAGCATTATGTACAATGAGCAGTTCTTC.

This clonotype was recorded a few times. V and J are TRBV7-8 and TRBJ2-5; D is unresolved. The closer fit of TRBJ2-7 to the DNA end suggests the J call may be wrong. The CDR3 is 14 residues long. Germline-derived CDR1 and CDR2 are SGHVS and FQNEAQ. The CDR3 here is CASNLDVRSLEQYF. In DNA form, the CDR3 reads TGTGCCAGCAACCTGGACGTAAGGTCTCTCGAGCAGTACTTC.

This clonotype appeared many times. This chain uses TRBV5-5 with TRBJ2-7, with 7 bases fitting TRBD2. V gave up 4 bases and J gave up 0 bases; unmatched junction bases: 10. The CDR3 covers 16 residues. Germline values: CDR1 SGHKS, CDR2 YYEKEE (reference sequence). This CDR3 is CASSKDGRRSSYEQYF. CDR3 nucleotide sequence: TGTGCCAGCAGCAAGGACGGGAGGAGGAGCTCCTACGAGCAGTACTTC.

The chain employs TRBV7-8 and TRBJ2-3, with D perhaps matching TRBD2 (6 bases). V was clipped by 3 bases and J by 2 bases, with 12 bases between them. Germline V lookup: CDR1 SGHVS, CDR2 FQNEAQ. The CDR3 length is 15 residues. The CDR3 bases are TGTGCCAGCAGCTTCCCGGAGGGCCTCACAGATACGCAGTATTTT. Translated, it gives CASSFPEGLTDTQYF.

As for this clonotype: Given a much more abundant clone one base away, this may be a read error. The chain is built from TRBV5-1 and TRBJ2-7; 7 positions match TRBD2. Germline V gives CDR1 SGHRS, CDR2 YFSETQ. This CDR3 spans 15 amino acids. V shed 4 bases, J shed 4 bases, and the junction held 11 bases outside the gene matches. CDR3 sequence: CASSPGLVGVYEQYF. As DNA, the CDR3 is TGCGCCAGCAGCCCCGGACTAGTGGGAGTATACGAGCAGTACTTC.

This clonotype appeared many times. The chain carries TRBV10-3 and TRBJ2-5; 7 bases agree with TRBD1. V lost 3 bases and J lost 6; bases outside the gene matches: 10. The V gene's germline CDR1 is ENHRY and CDR2 SYGVKD. The CDR3 spans 15 residues. CDR3 region: CAISDLRTGLKTQYF. Here the CDR3 DNA reads TGTGCCATCAGTGATCTCCGGACAGGTTTAAAGACCCAGTACTTC.

This clonotype was recorded a few times. The chain uses TRBV27 and TRBJ1-4; D is undetermined. This CDR3 has 14 residues. Germline CDR1 reads MNHEY; CDR2 reads SMNVEV (reference sequence). V shed 5 bases and J shed 3 bases, with 10 bases lying between them. The CDR3 reads CASSVKVSNEKLFF. The CDR3 nucleotides read TGTGCCAGCAGTGTTAAAGTCTCTAATGAAAAACTGTTTTTT.

The gene calls are TRBV11-2 and TRBJ2-1; D unresolved. There are 14 residues in the CDR3. V gave up 3 bases and J gave up 5 bases, with 11 bases separating them. Germline V gives CDR1 SGHAT, CDR2 FQNNGV. Written as DNA, the CDR3 is TGTGCCAGCAGCTTCTTTGCAGGTAACAATGAGCAGTTCTTC. Amino acids: CASSFFAGNNEQFF.

To note about this clonotype: The junction departs from germline at one end; a sequencing error may be responsible. The CDR3 nucleotides read TGTGTCAGCTCGGCCCCGTACCTTATCTACGAGCAGTACTTC. Translated: CVSSAPYLIYEQYF. The chain is built from TRBV12-3 or TRBV12-4 and TRBJ2-7; no clear D. This CDR3 region has 14 residues.

This sequence joins TRBV19 and TRBJ1-2; no definite D call. The germline V gene has CDR1 LNHDA and CDR2 SQIVND (reference sequence). V lost 3 bases to trimming and J lost 6 bases, with 11 bases between them. The CDR3 length is 13 residues. CDR3 loop: CASSIYLFDGYTF. The DNA of the CDR3 is TGTGCCAGTAGTATCTACCTTTTCGATGGCTACACCTTC.

The CDR3 loop is CASSYSLGLAGNTDTQYF. The CDR3 DNA sequence: TGTGCCAGCAGTTACTCCCTAGGACTAGCGGGGAACACAGATACGCAGTATTTT. The rearrangement joins TRBV6-2 or TRBV6-3 to TRBJ2-3; 12 bases align to TRBD2. Germline V gene lookup returns CDR1 MNHEY and CDR2 SVGEGT. The CDR3 totals 18 residues. V lost 0 bases and J lost 2; bases outside the gene matches: 6.

This clonotype was detected only a few times. V gene TRBV9 combines with J gene TRBJ1-5; perhaps TRBD1 as D (6 bases). This CDR3 has 20 residues. CDR1 is SGDLS, CDR2 YYNGEE, per germline. V lost 4 bases and J 5 bases, leaving 31 bases between the germline ends. CDR3 loop: CASSPHPGHYRPALDQPQHF. CDR3 nucleotide sequence: TGTGCCAGCAGCCCCCACCCGGGACACTACCGTCCTGCGCTCGATCAGCCCCAGCATTTT.

V usage is TRBV9 and J usage is TRBJ2-7, with 10 bases matching TRBD1. The CDR3 runs 14 residues. Looked up from germline, CDR1 is SGDLS and CDR2 is YYNGEE. Losses at the gene ends were 2 bases for V and 7 bases for J; bases not matched to a gene: 6. The CDR3 reads CASSVDRGAGEQYF. CDR3 sequence (DNA): TGTGCCAGCAGCGTGGACAGGGGGGCGGGTGAGCAGTACTTC.

This clonotype was seen a few times. This chain uses TRBV20-1 with TRBJ1-1; D possibly corresponds to TRBD1 (5 bases). The CDR3 has 13 residues. Trimming cost V 5 bases and J 4 bases, with 14 bases left between them. The germline V gene has CDR1 DFQATT and CDR2 SNEGSKA (reference sequence). CDR3 bases: TGCAGTGCTGTCAGGGTTATTAGCACTGAAGCTTTCTTT. Its translation: CSAVRVISTEAFF.